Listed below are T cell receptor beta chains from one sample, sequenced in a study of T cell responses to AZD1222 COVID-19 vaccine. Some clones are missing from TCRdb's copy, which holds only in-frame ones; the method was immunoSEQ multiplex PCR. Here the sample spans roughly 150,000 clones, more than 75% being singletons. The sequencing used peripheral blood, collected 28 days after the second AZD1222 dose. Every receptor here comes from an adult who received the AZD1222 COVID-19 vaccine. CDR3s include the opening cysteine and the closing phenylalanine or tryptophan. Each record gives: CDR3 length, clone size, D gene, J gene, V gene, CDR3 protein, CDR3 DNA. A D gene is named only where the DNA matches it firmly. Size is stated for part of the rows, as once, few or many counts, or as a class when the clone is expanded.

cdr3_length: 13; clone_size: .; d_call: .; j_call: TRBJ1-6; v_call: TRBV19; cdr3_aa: CASREINNSPLHF; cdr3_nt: TGTGCCAGTAGGGAAATTAATAATTCACCCCTCCACTTT
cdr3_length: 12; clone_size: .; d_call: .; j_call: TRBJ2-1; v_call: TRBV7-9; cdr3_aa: CASRALYNEQFF; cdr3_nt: TGTGCCAGCCGGGCCCTCTACAATGAGCAGTTCTTC
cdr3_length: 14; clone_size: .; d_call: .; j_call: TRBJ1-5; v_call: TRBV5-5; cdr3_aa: CASSLFGSSQPQHF; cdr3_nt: TGTGCCAGCAGCTTATTTGGTAGTAGTCAGCCCCAGCATTTT
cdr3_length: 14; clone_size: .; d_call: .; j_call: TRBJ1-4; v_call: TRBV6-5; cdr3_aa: CASSSGQKNEKLFF; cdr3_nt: TGTGCCAGCAGTTCTGGGCAGAAAAATGAAAAACTGTTTTTT
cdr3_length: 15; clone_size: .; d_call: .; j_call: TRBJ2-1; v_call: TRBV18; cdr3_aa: CASSREGTSYNEQFF; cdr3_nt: TGTGCCAGCTCCAGAGAAGGAACCTCCTACAATGAGCAGTTCTTC
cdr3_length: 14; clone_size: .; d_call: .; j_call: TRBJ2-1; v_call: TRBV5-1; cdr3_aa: CASSLALAINEQFF; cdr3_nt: TGCGCCAGCAGCTTAGCCCTAGCGATCAATGAGCAGTTCTTC
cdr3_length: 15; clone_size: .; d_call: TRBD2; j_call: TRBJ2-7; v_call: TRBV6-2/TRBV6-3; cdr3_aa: CASSLPSGRSYEQYF; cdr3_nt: TGTGCCAGCAGTCTCCCAAGCGGGAGGTCCTACGAGCAGTACTTC
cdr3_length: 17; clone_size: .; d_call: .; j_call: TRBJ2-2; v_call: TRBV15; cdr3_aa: CATSRVGAGATTGELFF; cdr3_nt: TGTGCCACCAGCAGAGTAGGGGCGGGGGCGACCACCGGGGAGCTGTTTTTT
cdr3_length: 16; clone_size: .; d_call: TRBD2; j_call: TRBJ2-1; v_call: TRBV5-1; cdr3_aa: CASSLVWTSTYNEQFF; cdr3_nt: TGCGCCAGCAGCCTGGTGTGGACTAGCACCTACAATGAGCAGTTCTTC
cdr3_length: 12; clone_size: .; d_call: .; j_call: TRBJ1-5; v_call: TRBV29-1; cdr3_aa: CSVGEGDQPQHF; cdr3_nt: TGCAGCGTTGGGGAGGGGGATCAGCCCCAGCATTTT
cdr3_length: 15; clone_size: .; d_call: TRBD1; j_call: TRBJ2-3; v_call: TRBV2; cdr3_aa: CASQYTGGSTDTQYF; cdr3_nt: TGTGCCAGTCAATACACAGGGGGGAGCACAGATACGCAGTATTTT
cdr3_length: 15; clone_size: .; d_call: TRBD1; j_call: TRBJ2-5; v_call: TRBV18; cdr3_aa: CASSPSTTGVETQYF; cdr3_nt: TGTGCCAGCTCACCCTCAACGACAGGGGTAGAGACCCAGTACTTC
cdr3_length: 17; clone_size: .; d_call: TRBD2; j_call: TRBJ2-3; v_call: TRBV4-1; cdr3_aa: CASSHILAGFSTDTQYF; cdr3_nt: TGCGCCAGCAGCCACATCCTAGCGGGGTTTAGCACAGATACGCAGTATTTT
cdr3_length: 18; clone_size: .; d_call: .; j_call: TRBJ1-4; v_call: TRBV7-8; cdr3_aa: CASSFLIRTEATNEKLFF; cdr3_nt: TGTGCCAGCAGCTTCCTCATTAGGACAGAAGCAACTAATGAAAAACTGTTTTTT
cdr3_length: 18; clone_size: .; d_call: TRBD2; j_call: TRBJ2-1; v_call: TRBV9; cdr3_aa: CASSTPTSGGSYYNEQFF; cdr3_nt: TGTGCCAGCAGCACCCCCACTAGCGGGGGCTCCTACTACAATGAGCAGTTCTTC
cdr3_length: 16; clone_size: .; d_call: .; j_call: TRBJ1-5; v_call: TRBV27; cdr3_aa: CASSLVAVRGNQPQHF; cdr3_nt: TGTGCCAGCAGTTTGGTCGCCGTCCGAGGCAATCAGCCCCAGCATTTT
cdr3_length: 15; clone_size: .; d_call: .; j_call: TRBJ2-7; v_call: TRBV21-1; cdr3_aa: CASSKTPQPFYEQYF; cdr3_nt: TGTGCCAGCAGCAAGACGCCTCAACCCTTCTACGAGCAGTACTTC
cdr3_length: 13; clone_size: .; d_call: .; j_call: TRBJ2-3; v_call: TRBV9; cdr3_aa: CASSARLADTQYF; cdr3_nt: TGTGCCAGCAGCGCAAGACTAGCAGATACGCAGTATTTT
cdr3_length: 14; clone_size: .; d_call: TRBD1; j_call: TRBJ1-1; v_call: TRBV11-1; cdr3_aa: CASSLEAGGTEAFF; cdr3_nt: TGTGCCAGCAGCTTAGAGGCAGGGGGGACTGAAGCTTTCTTT
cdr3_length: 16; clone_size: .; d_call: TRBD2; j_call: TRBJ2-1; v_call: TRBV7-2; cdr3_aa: CASSPGLAVSYNEQFF; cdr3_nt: TGTGCCAGCAGCCCCGGACTAGCGGTCTCCTACAATGAGCAGTTCTTC
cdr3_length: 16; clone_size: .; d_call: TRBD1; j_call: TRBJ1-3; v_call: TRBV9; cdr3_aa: CASSVVGQGAGNTIYF; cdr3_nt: TGTGCCAGCAGCGTAGTGGGGCAGGGGGCTGGAAACACCATATATTTT
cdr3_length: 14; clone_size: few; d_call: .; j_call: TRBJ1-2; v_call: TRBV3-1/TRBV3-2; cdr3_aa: CASSQGQDIGGYTF; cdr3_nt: TGTGCCAGCAGCCAAGGACAGGACATTGGTGGCTACACCTTC
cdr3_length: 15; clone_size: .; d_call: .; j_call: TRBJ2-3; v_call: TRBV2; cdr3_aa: CASSEPGTYSDTQYF; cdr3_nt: TGTGCCAGCAGTGAGCCCGGGACTTACTCAGATACGCAGTATTTT
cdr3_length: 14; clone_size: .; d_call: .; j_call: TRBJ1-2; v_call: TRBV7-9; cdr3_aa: CASSLLSTNYGYTF; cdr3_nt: TGTGCCAGCAGCTTACTGTCGACTAACTATGGCTACACCTTC
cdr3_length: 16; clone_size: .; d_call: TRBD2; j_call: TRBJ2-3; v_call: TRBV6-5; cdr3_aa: CASSYSRRGGTDTQYF; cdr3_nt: TGTGCCAGCAGTTACTCGAGGCGGGGGGGCACAGATACGCAGTATTTT
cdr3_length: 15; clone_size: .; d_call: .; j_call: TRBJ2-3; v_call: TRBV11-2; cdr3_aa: CASSLDLALGGTQYF; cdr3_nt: TGTGCCAGCAGCTTAGATCTAGCGCTTGGGGGTACGCAGTATTTT
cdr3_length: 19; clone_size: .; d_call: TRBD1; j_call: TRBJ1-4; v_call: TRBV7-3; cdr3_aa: CASSHDGTGGRGEQEKLFF; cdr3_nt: TGTGCCAGCAGCCACGACGGGACAGGGGGCAGAGGGGAGCAAGAAAAACTGTTTTTT
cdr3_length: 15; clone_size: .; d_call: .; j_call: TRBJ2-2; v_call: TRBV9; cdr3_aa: CASSPLGGGTGELFF; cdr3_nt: TGTGCCAGCAGTCCTTTGGGGGGTGGGACCGGGGAGCTGTTTTTT
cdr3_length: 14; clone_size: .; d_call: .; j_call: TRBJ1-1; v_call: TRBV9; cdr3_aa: CASSVDIMNTEAFF; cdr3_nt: TGTGCCAGCAGCGTTGACATTATGAACACTGAAGCTTTCTTT
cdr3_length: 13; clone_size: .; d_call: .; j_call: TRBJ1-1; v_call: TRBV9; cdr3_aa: CASSVAENTEAFF; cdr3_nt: TGTGCCAGCAGCGTAGCAGAGAACACTGAAGCTTTCTTT
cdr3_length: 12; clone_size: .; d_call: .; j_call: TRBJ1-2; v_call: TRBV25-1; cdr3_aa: CASSQGNYGYTF; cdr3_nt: TGTGCCAGCTCCCAGGGAAACTATGGCTACACCTTC
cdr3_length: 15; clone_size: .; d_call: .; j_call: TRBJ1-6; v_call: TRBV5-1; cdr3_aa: CASSLGGVHESPLHF; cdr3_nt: TGCGCCAGCAGCTTGGGGGGGGTACACGAGTCACCCCTCCACTTT
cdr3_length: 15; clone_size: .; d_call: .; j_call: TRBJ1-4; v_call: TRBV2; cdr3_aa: CASSGGQRGYEKLFF; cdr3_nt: TGTGCCAGCAGCGGTGGACAGAGGGGCTACGAAAAACTGTTTTTT
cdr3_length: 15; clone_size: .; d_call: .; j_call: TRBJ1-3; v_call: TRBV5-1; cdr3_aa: CASSLGDSYGNTIYF; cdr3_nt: TGCGCCAGCAGCTTGGGAGACAGTTATGGAAACACCATATATTTT
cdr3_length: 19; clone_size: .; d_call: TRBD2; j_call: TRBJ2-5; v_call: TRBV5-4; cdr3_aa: CASSLVPLAGGRAQETQYF; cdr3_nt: TGTGCCAGCAGCTTGGTACCGCTAGCGGGAGGACGGGCACAAGAGACCCAGTACTTC
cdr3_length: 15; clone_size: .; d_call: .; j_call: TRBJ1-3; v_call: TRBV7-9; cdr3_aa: CASSPPPGSLNTIYF; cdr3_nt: TGTGCCAGCAGCCCCCCCCCAGGGAGTTTAAACACCATATATTTT
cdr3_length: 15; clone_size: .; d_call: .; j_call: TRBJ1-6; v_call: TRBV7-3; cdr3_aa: CASSPGGTWDSPLHF; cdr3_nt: TGTGCCAGCAGCCCCGGGGGCACTTGGGATTCACCCCTCCACTTT
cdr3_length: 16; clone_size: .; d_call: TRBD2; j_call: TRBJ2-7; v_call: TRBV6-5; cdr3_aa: CASSYSGTSGGYEQYF; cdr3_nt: TGTGCCAGCAGTTACTCAGGAACTAGCGGGGGCTACGAGCAGTACTTC
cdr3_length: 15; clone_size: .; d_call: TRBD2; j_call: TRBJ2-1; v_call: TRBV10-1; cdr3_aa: CASSEMTSGVGEQFF; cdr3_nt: TGCGCCAGCAGTGAAATGACTAGCGGGGTAGGTGAGCAGTTCTTC
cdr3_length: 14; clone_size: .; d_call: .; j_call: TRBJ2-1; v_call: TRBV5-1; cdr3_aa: CASSARDFLNEQFF; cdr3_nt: TGCGCCAGCAGCGCAAGGGACTTCCTCAATGAGCAGTTCTTC
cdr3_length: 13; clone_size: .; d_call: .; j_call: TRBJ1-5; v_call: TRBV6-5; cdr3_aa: CASSSTGTSRGNF; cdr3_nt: TGTGCCAGCAGTTCTACCGGGACATCTCGGGGTAATTTT
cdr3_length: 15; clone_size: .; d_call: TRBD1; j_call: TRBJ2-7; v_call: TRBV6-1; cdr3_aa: CASSELDRDSYEQYF; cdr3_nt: TGTGCCAGCAGTGAACTTGACAGGGACTCCTACGAGCAGTACTTC
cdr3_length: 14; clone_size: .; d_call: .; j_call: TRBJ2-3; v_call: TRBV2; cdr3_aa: CASSVGTSTDTQYF; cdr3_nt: TGTGCCAGCAGTGTGGGAACTAGCACAGATACGCAGTATTTT
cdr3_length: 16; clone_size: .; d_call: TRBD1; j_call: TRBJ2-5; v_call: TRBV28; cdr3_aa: CASSLPPPGGQETQYF; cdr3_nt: TGTGCCAGCAGTTTACCCCCCCCAGGGGGCCAAGAGACCCAGTACTTC
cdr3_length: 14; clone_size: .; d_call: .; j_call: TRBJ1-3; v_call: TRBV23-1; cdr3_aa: CASSLQGSGNTIYF; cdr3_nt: TGCGCCAGCAGTTTACAGGGATCTGGAAACACCATATATTTT
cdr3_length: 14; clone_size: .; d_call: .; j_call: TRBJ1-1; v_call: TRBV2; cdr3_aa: CASSDGGHRVEAFF; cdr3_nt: TGTGCCAGCAGTGACGGGGGGCACAGGGTCGAAGCTTTCTTT
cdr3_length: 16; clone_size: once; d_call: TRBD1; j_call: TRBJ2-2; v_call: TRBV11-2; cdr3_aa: CASSLSSGQLTGELFF; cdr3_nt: TGTGCCAGCAGCCTATCCTCGGGACAGCTCACCGGGGAGCTGTTTTTT
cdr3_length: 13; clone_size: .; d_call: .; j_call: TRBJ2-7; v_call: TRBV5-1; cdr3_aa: CASSRDRNYEQYF; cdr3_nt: TGCGCCAGCAGTCGGGACCGCAACTACGAGCAGTACTTC
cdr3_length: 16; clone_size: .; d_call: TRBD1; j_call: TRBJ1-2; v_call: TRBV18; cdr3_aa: CASFSGQGRPNYGYTF; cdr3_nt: TGTGCCAGCTTTAGTGGACAGGGGAGGCCTAACTATGGCTACACCTTC
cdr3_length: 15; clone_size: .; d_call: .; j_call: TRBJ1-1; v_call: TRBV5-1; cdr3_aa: CASSLYWGLNTEAFF; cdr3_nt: TGCGCCAGCAGCTTGTATTGGGGATTGAACACTGAAGCTTTCTTT
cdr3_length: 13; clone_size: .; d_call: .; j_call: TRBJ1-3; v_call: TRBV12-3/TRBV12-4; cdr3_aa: CAVRDKIGNTIYF; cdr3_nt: TGTGCCGTCCGGGACAAGATCGGAAACACCATATATTTT
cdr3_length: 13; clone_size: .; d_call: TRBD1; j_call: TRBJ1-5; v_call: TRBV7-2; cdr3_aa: CASSITGEQPQHF; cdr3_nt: TGTGCCAGCAGCATCACAGGGGAGCAGCCCCAGCATTTT
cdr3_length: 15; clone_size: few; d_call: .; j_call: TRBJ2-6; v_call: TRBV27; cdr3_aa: CASSLTGLGANVLTF; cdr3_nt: TGTGCCAGCAGTCTCACAGGTTTGGGGGCCAACGTCCTGACTTTC
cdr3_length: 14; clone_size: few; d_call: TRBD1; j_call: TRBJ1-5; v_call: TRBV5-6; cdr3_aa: CASSGDRGRQPQHF; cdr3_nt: TGTGCCAGCAGCGGAGACAGGGGGCGTCAGCCCCAGCATTTT
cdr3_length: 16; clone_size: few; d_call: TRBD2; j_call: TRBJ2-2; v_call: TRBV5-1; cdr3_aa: CASSLDRAGGTGELFF; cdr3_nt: TGCGCCAGCAGCTTGGATCGAGCGGGGGGCACCGGGGAGCTGTTTTTT
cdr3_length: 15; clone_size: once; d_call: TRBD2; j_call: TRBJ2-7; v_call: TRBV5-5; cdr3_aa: CASSLGSSGFNEQYF; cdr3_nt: TGTGCCAGCAGCTTGGGGTCTAGCGGGTTCAACGAGCAGTACTTC
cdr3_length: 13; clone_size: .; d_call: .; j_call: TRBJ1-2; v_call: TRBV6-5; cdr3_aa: CASSPPGSRGYTF; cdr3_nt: TGTGCCAGCAGTCCCCCCGGCAGTCGCGGCTACACCTTC
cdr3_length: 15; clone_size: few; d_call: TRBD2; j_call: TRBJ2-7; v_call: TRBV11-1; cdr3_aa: CASSLGLAGGYEQYF; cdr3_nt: TGTGCCAGCAGCCTGGGACTAGCGGGAGGCTACGAGCAGTACTTC
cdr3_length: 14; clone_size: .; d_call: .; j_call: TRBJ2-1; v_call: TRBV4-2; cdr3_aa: CASSQATDYNEQFF; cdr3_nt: TGTGCCAGCAGCCAAGCGACTGACTACAATGAGCAGTTCTTC